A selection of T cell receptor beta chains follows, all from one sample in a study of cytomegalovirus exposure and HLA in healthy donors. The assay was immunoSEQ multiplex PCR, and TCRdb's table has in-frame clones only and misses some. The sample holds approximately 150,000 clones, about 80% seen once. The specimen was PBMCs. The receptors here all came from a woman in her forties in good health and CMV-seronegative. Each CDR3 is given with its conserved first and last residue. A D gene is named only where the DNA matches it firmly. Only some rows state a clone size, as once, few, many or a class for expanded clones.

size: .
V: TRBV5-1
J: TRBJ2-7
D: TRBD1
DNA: TGCGCCAGCAGCTGGGGACAGTCCTCCTACGAGCAGTACTTC
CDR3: CASSWGQSSYEQYF

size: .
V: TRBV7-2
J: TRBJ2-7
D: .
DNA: TGTGCCAGCAGCACGGACACGTCCTACGAGCAGTACTTC
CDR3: CASSTDTSYEQYF

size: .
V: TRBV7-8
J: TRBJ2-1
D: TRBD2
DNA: TGTGCCAGCAGGTCAACTGCGGGAGGGCCGAGGAATGAGCAGTTCTTC
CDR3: CASRSTAGGPRNEQFF

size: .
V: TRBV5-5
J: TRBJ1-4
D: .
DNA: TGTGCCAGCAGAAGCCGCAGGGTTGGGACTAATGAAAAACTGTTTTTT
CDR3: CASRSRRVGTNEKLFF

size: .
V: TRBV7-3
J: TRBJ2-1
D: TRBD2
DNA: TGTGCCAGCAGCTCCTCTAGCGGGAGGGCCTACAATGAGCAGTTCTTC
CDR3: CASSSSSGRAYNEQFF

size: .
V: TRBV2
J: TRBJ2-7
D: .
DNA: TGTGCCAGCATGAGTTTGTCTGGAGTCTACGAGCAGTACTTC
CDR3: CASMSLSGVYEQYF

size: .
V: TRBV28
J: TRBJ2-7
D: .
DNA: TGTGCCAGCTTGCGGTTTAGCTCCTACGAGCAGTACTTC
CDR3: CASLRFSSYEQYF

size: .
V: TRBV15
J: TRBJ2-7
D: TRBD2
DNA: TGTGCCACCAGCAGAAACCCGAATAGCGGGATGTCCTACGAGCAGTACTTC
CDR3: CATSRNPNSGMSYEQYF

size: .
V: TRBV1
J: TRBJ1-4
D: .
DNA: TGCACCAGCAGCCAAGACCACCTAACAAGGGGGCACCCCCGAACAACTAATGAAAAACTGTTTTTT
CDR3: CTSSQDHLTRGHPRTTNEKLFF

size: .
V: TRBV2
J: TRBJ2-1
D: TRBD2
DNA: TGTGCCGGCGGGACTAGCGGGAGGGGTGAGCAGTTCTTC
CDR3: CAGGTSGRGEQFF

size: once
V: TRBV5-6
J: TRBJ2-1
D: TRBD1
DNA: TGTGCCAGCAGCAGAGGACAGGGCGGGTTGAGTGAGCAGTTCTTC
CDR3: CASSRGQGGLSEQFF

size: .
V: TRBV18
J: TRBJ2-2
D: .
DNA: TGTGCCAGCTCACCATACGCGGATAGGAACACCGGGGAGCTGTTTTTT
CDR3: CASSPYADRNTGELFF

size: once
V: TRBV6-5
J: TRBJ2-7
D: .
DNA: TGTGCCACCTCGAAAAGTAGAACCTACGAGCAGTACTTC
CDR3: CATSKSRTYEQYF

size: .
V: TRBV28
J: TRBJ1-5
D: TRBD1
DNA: TGTGCCAGCAGTTTCGACAGGGATCAGCCCCAGCATTTT
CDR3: CASSFDRDQPQHF

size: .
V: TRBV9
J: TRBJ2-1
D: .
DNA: TGTGCCAGCAGCGTAGACAGGGCCCCCTACAATGAGCAGTTCTTC
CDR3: CASSVDRAPYNEQFF

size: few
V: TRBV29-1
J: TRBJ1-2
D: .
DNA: TGCAGCGTTGAAACGCGACAGTCAACTAATGGCTACACCTTC
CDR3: CSVETRQSTNGYTF

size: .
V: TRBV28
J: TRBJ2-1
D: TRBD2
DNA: TGTGCCAGCAGTTCATATAGCGGGATGGAGGGTGAGCAGTTCTTC
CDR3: CASSSYSGMEGEQFF

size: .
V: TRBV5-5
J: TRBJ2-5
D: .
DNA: TGTGCCAGCAGCTTGGGGCAGGGCGGTGAGACCCAGTACTTC
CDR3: CASSLGQGGETQYF

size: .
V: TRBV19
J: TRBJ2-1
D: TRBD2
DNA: TGTGCCAGTAGTGGAAGGGGCGGGAGACGAGGGAGTGAGCAGTTCTTC
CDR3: CASSGRGGRRGSEQFF

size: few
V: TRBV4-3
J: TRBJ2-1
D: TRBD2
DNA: TGCGCCAGCAGCCAAGACAACTTCGGGACTAGCGGGACCTACAATGAGCAGTTCTTC
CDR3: CASSQDNFGTSGTYNEQFF

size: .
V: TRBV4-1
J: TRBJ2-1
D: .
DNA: TGCGCCAGCAGCCAAGCAGGGGTCAGGTCCTACAATGAGCAGTTCTTC
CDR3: CASSQAGVRSYNEQFF

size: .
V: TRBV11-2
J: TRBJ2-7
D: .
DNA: TGTGCCAGCAGCTTAGTCACCAGGGACAATCAGTACTTC
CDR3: CASSLVTRDNQYF

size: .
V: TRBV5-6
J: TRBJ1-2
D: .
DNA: TGTGCCAGCAGCTTAGTGACAGACGTACGGTATGGCTACACCTTC
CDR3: CASSLVTDVRYGYTF

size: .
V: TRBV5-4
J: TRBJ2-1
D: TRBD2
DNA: TGTGCCAGCAGCCTGGGGACTAGCGGGAGGGCAAATGAGCAGTTCTTC
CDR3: CASSLGTSGRANEQFF

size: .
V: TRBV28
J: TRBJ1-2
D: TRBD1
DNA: TGTGCCAGTGAGGGACAGGGAGGTTGGGGCTACACCTTC
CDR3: CASEGQGGWGYTF

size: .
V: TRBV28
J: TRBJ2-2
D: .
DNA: TGTGCCAGCAGTTTAGTTGACAGAAACACCGGGGAGCTGTTTTTT
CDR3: CASSLVDRNTGELFF

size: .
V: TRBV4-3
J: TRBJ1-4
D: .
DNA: TGCGCCAGCAGCCCAACCAGCGCAACTAATGAAAAACTGTTTTTT
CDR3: CASSPTSATNEKLFF

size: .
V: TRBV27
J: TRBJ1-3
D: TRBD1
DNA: TGTGCCAGCAGTCCGGGACAGCTGGGAAACACCATATATTTT
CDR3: CASSPGQLGNTIYF

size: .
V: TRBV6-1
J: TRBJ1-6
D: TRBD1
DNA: TGTGCCAGCAGTGGATACCGGGACAGTTATTCACCCCTCCACTTT
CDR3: CASSGYRDSYSPLHF

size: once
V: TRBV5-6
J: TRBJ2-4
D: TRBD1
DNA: TGTGCCAGCAGCTTAGGACAGGGCAACATTCAGTACTTC
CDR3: CASSLGQGNIQYF

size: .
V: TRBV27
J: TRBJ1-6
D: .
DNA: TGTGCCAGCAGTTTCCTCATTAGGGAGGCCCTCCACTTT
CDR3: CASSFLIREALHF

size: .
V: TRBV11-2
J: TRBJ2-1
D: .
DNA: TGTGCCAGCAGCTTAGATCTCGGGAATCCTGAGCAGTTCTTC
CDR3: CASSLDLGNPEQFF

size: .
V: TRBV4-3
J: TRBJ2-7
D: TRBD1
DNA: TGCGCCAGCAGCCAGGCCGGACAGGCGAGGGTCGAGCAGTACTTC
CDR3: CASSQAGQARVEQYF

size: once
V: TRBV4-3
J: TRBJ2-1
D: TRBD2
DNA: TGCGCCAGCAGCCAAGATCGGCTGACTAGCGGGAGGAAGGATGAGCAGTTCTTC
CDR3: CASSQDRLTSGRKDEQFF

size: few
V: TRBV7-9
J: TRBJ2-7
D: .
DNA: TGTGCCAGCAGCTTAGCGCAGGGTACCTTAGACGAGCAGTACTTC
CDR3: CASSLAQGTLDEQYF

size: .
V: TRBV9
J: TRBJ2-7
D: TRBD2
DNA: TGTGCCAGCAGCGTAGGCGAGCGGGAGTACGAGCAGTACTTC
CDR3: CASSVGEREYEQYF

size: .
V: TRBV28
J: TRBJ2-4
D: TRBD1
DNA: TGTGCCAGTGGGACAGTCCATATAGCCAAAAACATTCAGTACTTC
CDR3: CASGTVHIAKNIQYF

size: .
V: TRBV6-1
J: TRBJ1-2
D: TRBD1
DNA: TGTGCCAGCAGCAGGACAGGGGGTAACTATGGCTACACCTTC
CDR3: CASSRTGGNYGYTF

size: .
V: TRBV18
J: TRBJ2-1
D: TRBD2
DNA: TGTGCCAGCTCACCGAGGGCGTCGGGACTAGATGCCCTGGGCAATGAGCAGTTCTTC
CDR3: CASSPRASGLDALGNEQFF

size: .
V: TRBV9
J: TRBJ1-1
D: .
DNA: TGTGCCAGCAGCATTCGGACAGCTATCGACACTGAAGCTTTCTTT
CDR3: CASSIRTAIDTEAFF

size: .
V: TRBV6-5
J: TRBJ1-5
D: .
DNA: TGTGCCAGCAGTTATGGTTACCCTACTTCAAATCAGCCCCAGCATTTT
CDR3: CASSYGYPTSNQPQHF

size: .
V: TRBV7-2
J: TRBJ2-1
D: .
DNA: TGTGCCAGCAGCTTCCTCGTCCGGGGGGCCTCCGAGCAGTTCTTC
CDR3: CASSFLVRGASEQFF

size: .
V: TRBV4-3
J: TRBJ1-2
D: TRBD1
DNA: TGCGCCAGCAGCCCGGACAGGGAGTATGGCTACACCTTC
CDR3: CASSPDREYGYTF

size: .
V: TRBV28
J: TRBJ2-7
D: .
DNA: TGTGCCAGCAGTTTAATTTCGGGGGTGGGATACTACGAGCAGTACTTC
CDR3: CASSLISGVGYYEQYF

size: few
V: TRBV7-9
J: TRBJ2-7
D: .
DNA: TGTTCCAGCAGCTTAGAAGCGGCCGAGCAGTACTTC
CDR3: CSSSLEAAEQYF

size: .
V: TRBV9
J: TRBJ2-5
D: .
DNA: TGTGCCAGCAGCGTTTCTGCGGGACAAGAGACCCAGTACTTC
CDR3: CASSVSAGQETQYF

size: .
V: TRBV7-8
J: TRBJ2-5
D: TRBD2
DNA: TGTGCCAGCAGCTTTTCCCCCGGGATAGCGGGAGGTCAAGAGACCCAGTACTTC
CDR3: CASSFSPGIAGGQETQYF

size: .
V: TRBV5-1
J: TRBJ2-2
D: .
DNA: TGCGCCAGCAGCTTGGGGGCTAGGGGATCCACTAACACCGGGGAGCTGTTTTTT
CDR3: CASSLGARGSTNTGELFF